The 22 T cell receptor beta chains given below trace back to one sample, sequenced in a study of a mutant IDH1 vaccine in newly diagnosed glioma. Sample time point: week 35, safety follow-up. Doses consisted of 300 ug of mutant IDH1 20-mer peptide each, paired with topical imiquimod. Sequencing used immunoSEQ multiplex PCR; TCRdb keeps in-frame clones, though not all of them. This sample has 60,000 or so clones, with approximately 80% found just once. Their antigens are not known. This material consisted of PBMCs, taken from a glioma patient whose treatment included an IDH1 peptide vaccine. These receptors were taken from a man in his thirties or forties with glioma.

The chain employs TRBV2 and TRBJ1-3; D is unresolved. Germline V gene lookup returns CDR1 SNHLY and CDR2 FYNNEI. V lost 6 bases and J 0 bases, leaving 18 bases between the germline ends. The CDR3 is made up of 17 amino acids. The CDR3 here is CASSKLSTKSSGNTIYF. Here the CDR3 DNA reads TGTGCCAGCAGCAAACTCTCGACGAAGAGCTCTGGAAACACCATATATTTT.

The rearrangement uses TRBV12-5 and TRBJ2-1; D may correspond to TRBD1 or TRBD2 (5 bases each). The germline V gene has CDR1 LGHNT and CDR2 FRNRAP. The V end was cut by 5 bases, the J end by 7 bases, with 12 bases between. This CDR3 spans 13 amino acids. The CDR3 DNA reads TGTGCTAGTGGTGTTTTGGGGGAAAATGAGCAGTTCTTC. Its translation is CASGVLGENEQFF.

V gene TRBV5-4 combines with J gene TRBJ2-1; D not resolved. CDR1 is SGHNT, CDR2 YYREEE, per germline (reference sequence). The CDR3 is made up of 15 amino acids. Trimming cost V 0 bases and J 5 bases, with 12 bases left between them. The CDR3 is CASSLDQDINNEQFF. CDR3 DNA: TGTGCCAGCAGCTTGGATCAGGATATAAACAATGAGCAGTTCTTC.

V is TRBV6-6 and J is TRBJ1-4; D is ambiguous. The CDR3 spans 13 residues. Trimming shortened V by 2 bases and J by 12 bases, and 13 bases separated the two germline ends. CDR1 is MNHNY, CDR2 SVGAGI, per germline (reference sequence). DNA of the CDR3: TGTGCCAGCAGTTACGAGGGATTTGGGGAACTGTTTTTT. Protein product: CASSYEGFGELFF.

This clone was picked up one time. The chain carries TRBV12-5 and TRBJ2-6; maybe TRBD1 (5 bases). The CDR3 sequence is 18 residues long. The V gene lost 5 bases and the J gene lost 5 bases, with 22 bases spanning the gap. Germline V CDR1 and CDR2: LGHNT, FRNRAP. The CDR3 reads CASGNANAGQSRANVLTF. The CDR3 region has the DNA TGTGCTAGTGGTAATGCAAATGCAGGACAAAGTCGGGCCAACGTCCTGACTTTC.

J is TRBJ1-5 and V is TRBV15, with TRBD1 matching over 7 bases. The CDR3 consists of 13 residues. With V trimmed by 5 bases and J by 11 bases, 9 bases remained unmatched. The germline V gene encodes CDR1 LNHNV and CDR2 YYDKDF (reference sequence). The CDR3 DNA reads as TGTGCCACCAGCGAGACCGACCAGGGGGCCCAGCATTTT. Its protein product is CATSETDQGAQHF.

CDR3 sequence (DNA): TGCAGCGCGAGACGAACCGTGAACACTGAAGCTTTCTTT. This encodes CSARRTVNTEAFF. The chain employs TRBV29-1 and TRBJ1-1, with D hard to call. The CDR3 has 13 amino acids. Germline V gene sequence: CDR1 SQVTM, CDR2 ANQGSEA. V was trimmed by 7 bases and J by 0 bases, leaving 12 bases between them.

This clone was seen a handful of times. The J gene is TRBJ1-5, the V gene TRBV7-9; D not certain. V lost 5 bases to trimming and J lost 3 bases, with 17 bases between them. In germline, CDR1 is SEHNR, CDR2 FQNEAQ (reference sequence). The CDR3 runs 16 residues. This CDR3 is CASSPMGGPHNQPQHF. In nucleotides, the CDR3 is TGTGCCAGCAGCCCGATGGGTGGGCCCCACAATCAGCCCCAGCATTTT.

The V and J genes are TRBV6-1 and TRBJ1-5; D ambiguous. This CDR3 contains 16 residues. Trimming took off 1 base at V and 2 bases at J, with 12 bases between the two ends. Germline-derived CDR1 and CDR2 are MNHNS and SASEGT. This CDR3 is CASSEVVGLRNQPQHF. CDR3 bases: TGTGCCAGCAGTGAAGTCGTAGGGCTTCGCAATCAGCCCCAGCATTTT.

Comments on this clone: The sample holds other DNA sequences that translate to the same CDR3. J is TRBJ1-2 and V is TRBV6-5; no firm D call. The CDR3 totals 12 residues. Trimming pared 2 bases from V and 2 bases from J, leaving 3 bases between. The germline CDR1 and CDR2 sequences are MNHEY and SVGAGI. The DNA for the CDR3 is TGTGCCAGCAGTTACACGAACTATGGCTACACCTTC. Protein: CASSYTNYGYTF.

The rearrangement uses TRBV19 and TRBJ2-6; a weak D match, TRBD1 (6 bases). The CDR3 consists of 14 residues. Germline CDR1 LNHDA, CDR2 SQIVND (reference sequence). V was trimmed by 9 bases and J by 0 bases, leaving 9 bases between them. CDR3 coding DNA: TGTGCCAGCGAGGACAGCTCTGGGGCCAACGTCCTGACTTTC. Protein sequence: CASEDSSGANVLTF.

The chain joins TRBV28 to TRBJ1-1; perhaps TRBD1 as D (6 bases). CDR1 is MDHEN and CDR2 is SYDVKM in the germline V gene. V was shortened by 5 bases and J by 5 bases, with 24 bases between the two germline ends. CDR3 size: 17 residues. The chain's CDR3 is CASSPSGGGADRTEAFF. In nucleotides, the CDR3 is TGTGCCAGCAGTCCGAGCGGGGGGGGCGCGGATAGGACTGAAGCTTTCTTT.

The CDR3 spells CASSSRDRGQDTQYF. The CDR3 DNA follows: TGTGCCAGTAGTAGCCGGGACAGGGGGCAAGATACGCAGTATTTT. The chain couples TRBV19 to TRBJ2-3, with TRBD1 matching over 12 bases. With V trimmed by 4 bases and J by 5 bases, 4 bases remained unmatched. This CDR3 spans 15 amino acids. From germline, CDR1 is LNHDA and CDR2 SQIVND (reference sequence).

The CDR3 protein is CASSSPDGRNSPLHF. CDR3 sequence (DNA): TGTGCCAGCAGTTCTCCGGACGGGCGTAATTCACCCCTCCACTTT. The rearrangement uses TRBV28 and TRBJ1-6, with unresolved D. The ends were cut back, 4 bases at V and 6 bases at J, with 13 bases in the middle. Germline CDR1 and CDR2: MDHEN and SYDVKM. The CDR3 is 15 residues long.

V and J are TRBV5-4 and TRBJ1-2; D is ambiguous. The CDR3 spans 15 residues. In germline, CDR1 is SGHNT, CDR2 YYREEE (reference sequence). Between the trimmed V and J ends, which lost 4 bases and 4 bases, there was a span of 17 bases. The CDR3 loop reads CASSVAPDGVYGYTF. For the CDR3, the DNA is TGTGCCAGCAGCGTGGCCCCGGACGGAGTCTATGGCTACACCTTC.

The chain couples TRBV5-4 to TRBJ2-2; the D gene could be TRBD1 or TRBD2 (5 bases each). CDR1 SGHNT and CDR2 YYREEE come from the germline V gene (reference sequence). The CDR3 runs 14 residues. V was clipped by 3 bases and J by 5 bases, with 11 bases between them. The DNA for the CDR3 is TGTGCCAGCAGCTCCGGGGCAGGGACCGGGGAGCTGTTTTTT. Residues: CASSSGAGTGELFF.

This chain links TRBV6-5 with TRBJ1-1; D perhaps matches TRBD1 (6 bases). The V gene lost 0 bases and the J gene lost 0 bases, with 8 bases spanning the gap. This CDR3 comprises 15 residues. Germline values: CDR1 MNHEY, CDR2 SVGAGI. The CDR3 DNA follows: TGTGCCAGCAGTTACTCGAACAGGGTGAACACTGAAGCTTTCTTT. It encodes CASSYSNRVNTEAFF.

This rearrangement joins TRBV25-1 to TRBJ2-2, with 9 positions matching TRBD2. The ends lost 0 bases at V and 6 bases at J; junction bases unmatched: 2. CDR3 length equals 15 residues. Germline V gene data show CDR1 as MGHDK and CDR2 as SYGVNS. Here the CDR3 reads CASSEYIAGAGELFF. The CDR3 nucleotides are TGTGCCAGCAGTGAATATATAGCGGGGGCCGGGGAGCTGTTTTTT.

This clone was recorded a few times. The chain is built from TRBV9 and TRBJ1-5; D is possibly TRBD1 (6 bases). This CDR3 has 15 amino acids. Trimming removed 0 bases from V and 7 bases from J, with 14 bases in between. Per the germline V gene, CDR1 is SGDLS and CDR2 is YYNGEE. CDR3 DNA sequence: TGTGCCAGCAGCGTAGCGGGGGGGCGCGGCCAGCCCCAGCATTTT. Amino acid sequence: CASSVAGGRGQPQHF.

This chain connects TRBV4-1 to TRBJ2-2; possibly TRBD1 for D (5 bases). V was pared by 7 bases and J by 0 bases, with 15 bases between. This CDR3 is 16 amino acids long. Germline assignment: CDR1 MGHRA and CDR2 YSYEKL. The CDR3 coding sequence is TGCGCCAGCACCCTCAGTCCAGGGTCGAACACCGGGGAGCTGTTTTTT. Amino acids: CASTLSPGSNTGELFF.

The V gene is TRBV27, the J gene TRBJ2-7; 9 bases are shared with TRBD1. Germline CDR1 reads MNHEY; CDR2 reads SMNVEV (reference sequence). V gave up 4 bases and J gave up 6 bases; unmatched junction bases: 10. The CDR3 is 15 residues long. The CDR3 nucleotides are TGTGCCAGCAGTTCCCTTGGGACAGGGACCGGCGAGCAGTACTTC. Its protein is CASSSLGTGTGEQYF.

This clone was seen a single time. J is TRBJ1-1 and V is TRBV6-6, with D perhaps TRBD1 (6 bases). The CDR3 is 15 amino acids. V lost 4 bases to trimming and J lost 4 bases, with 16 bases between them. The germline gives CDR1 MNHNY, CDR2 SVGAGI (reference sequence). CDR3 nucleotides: TGTGCCAGCAGTTTAGCCGGGGGGCAAGGCACTGAAGCTTTCTTT. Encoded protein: CASSLAGGQGTEAFF.